This is a list of T cell receptor beta chains from one sample in a study of regulatory T cells in long-lasting Graves disease. TCRdb reprocessed the multiplex PCR reads via MiXCR and lists one record per CDR3 protein. The sample has about 660,000 distinct CDR3 sequences, 30% seen once. The specimen comprised peripheral blood mononuclear cells (PBMCs), sampled when the disease was refractory, from a patient treated with antithyroid drugs. These TCRs come from a female donor with Graves disease. Both conserved end residues are part of each CDR3. A D gene is named only where the DNA matches it firmly. Clone size, where shown, is once, few, many, or a class for clones that have expanded.

few,TRBJ2-7,17,TRBD2,TRBV27,TGTGCCAGCAGCCTATCCCAGGCTAGCGGGAGGGGTTACGAGCAGTACTTC,CASSLSQASGRGYEQYF
.,TRBJ1-4,16,TRBD1,TRBV9,TGTGCCAGCAGCCCCCCCGGGACAGGGGCTAATGAAAAACTGTTTTTT,CASSPPGTGANEKLFF
.,TRBJ2-3,17,.,TRBV2,TGTGCCAGCCGGACCCGGGGGCGGAATTTTGGCACAGATACGCAGTATTTT,CASRTRGRNFGTDTQYF
.,TRBJ2-3,14,TRBD1,TRBV2,TGTGCCACCACAGGGGGACAGACGACAGATACGCAGTATTTT,CATTGGQTTDTQYF
many,TRBJ1-1,17,TRBD1,TRBV6-1,TGTGCCAGCAGTGAAGCAACAGCGGGACAGGGACGCCATGAAGCTTTCTTT,CASSEATAGQGRHEAFF
.,TRBJ2-7,13,.,TRBV7-2,TGTGCCAGCAGCTTGTCTAGTTCCCACGAGCAGTACTTC,CASSLSSSHEQYF
.,TRBJ2-2,12,.,TRBV11-2,TGTGTCAGCAGGGCCGATACCGGGGAGCTGTTTTTT,CVSRADTGELFF
few,TRBJ2-2,15,TRBD2,TRBV29-1,TGCAGCGTTCGGTCGGGGGGATTTGACACCGGGGAGCTGTTTTTT,CSVRSGGFDTGELFF
.,TRBJ1-6,15,.,TRBV20-1,TGCAGTGCTAGGGTCCAGGGCGATTCTAATTCACCCCTCCACTTT,CSARVQGDSNSPLHF
.,TRBJ1-1,14,.,TRBV14,TGTGCCAGCAGCCAAACCCAGTATTCCCCTGGAGCTTTCTTT,CASSQTQYSPGAFF
few,TRBJ2-1,16,.,TRBV5-1,TGCGCCAGCAGCTCTCTTGGACAGAGCTCCTACAATGAGCAGTTCTTC,CASSSLGQSSYNEQFF
many,TRBJ1-4,19,.,TRBV12-3/TRBV12-4,TGTGCCAGCAGTTTAAAACGGACTAAATATAACAGGACTAATGAAAAACTGTTTTTT,CASSLKRTKYNRTNEKLFF
.,TRBJ2-7,14,TRBD1,TRBV6-2/TRBV6-3,TGTGCCAGCAGTTTCACGACCGGGACAGAAAAGCAGTACTTC,CASSFTTGTEKQYF
once,TRBJ1-1,15,.,TRBV10-3,TGTGCCATCAGTGAAGCGTCCTCCCTTATCACTGAAGCTTTCTTT,CAISEASSLITEAFF